This T cell receptor beta chain was sequenced during a study of beta chain features in type 1 diabetes. Details on this clone: Its target is not known.

Expressed TCRB transcripts were sequenced, since all the RNA that had been isolated was reverse transcribed. Here immunoSEQ multiplex PCR was the method, and the copy in TCRdb shows in-frame clones only, minus some. The data hold more than 250,000 clones, with around 21% observed a single time. Notes on the study in general: The similarity of naive, central memory and Treg TCRB repertoires appeared greater among patients than among healthy donors. Moderate but significant shortening of TCRB CDR3s was recorded in all four CD4+ subsets from Type 1 diabetes patients. In type 1 diabetes patients, VDJ junctions had fewer insertions; deletions at these junctions were more frequent.

V lost 6 bases, J lost 0 bases, and 12 bases lay in between. The CDR3 spans 16 residues. Germline CDR1 KGHSH, CDR2 LQKENI. Material for sequencing was naive CD4+ T cells from blood. The TCR originated in a woman between 40 and 55 years old with type 1 diabetes. The gene calls are TRBV18 and TRBJ1-6, with no clear D. The chain's CDR3 is CASSPDWSSYNSPLHF. The CDR3 nucleotides read TGTGCCAGCTCCCCGGACTGGAGCTCCTATAATTCACCCCTCCACTTT.